This T cell receptor (beta chain) is drawn from a study of CD8+ T cells in alopecia areata. The V and J ends lost 2 bases and 10 bases respectively, with 6 bases between them. This CDR3 spans 12 amino acids. Looked up from germline, CDR1 is MNHEY and CDR2 is SVGAGI. Isolated RNA was reverse transcribed into cDNA used as the sequencing template. Repertoires were generated with immunoSEQ multiplex PCR, while TCRdb's copy carries only in-frame clones and drops some. The sample has hundreds of thousands of clones, about 68% seen once. In regard to this clone: The sample holds other DNA sequences that translate to the same CDR3.

V usage is TRBV6-5 and J usage is TRBJ1-6, with D hard to call. Sequences were derived from CD4+ T cells sorted from blood, sampled at week 0. The origin of this receptor is a human donor with alopecia areata. The CDR3 is CASSYPGSPLHF. The CDR3 nucleotides are TGTGCCAGCAGTTACCCAGGATCACCCCTCCACTTT.